Presented here are 14 T cell receptor beta chains from one specimen sequenced in a study of blood T cell repertoires in COVID-19. Libraries were prepared by immunoSEQ multiplex PCR; TCRdb keeps only in-frame clonotypes and omits some of them. This sample has 200,000 to 300,000 clones, with around 84% found just once. Sequencing was performed on peripheral blood. These TCRs come from a woman aged 60-75 years with COVID-19, enrolled during active disease.

The chain recombines TRBV19 with TRBJ2-7, with 7 bases identical to TRBD1. This CDR3 spans 17 amino acids. From germline, CDR1 is LNHDA and CDR2 SQIVND (reference sequence). The trim removed 3 bases at V and 5 bases at J, leaving 16 bases unmatched. The DNA for the CDR3 is TGTGCCAGTAGTATCTTATCAGGACAGGTGGGTTCTCACGAGCAGTACTTC. It encodes CASSILSGQVGSHEQYF.

This clone was observed a single time. The chain employs TRBV5-1 and TRBJ2-2; 7 bases fit TRBD2. Germline CDR1 reads SGHRS; CDR2 reads YFSETQ. The CDR3 spans 16 residues. V was pared by 3 bases and J by 6 bases, with 11 bases of the junction left unmatched. CDR3 loop: CASSSEAGFSPGELFF. The CDR3 nucleotides read TGCGCCAGCAGCTCAGAAGCGGGATTCTCTCCCGGGGAGCTGTTTTTT.

The rearrangement links TRBV24-1 to TRBJ1-2, with D perhaps matching TRBD1 (5 bases). The germline CDR1 and CDR2 sequences are KGHDR and SFDVKD. The V end lost 3 bases, the J end lost 4 bases, and 17 bases lay between the germline ends. This CDR3 spans 16 amino acids. The CDR3: CATSDPGSPQGYGYTF. The CDR3 DNA is TGTGCCACCAGTGATCCAGGTAGTCCCCAGGGCTATGGCTACACCTTC.

The rearrangement links TRBV5-1 to TRBJ2-1; TRBD2 matches at 10 bases. The CDR3 loop spans 15 amino acids. Germline CDR1 and CDR2: SGHRS and YFSETQ. V lost 0 bases, J lost 6 bases, and 3 bases stayed unmatched. This chain's CDR3 is CASSLVSGRLNEQFF. The CDR3 nucleotides read TGCGCCAGCAGCTTGGTTAGCGGGAGGCTCAATGAGCAGTTCTTC.

J is TRBJ1-4 and V is TRBV5-8; D unresolved. Germline V gives CDR1 SGHTS, CDR2 YDEGEE. The CDR3 sequence is 12 residues long. Deletions cut 2 bases from V and 6 bases from J, with 5 bases between. CDR3 residues: CASSFVDEKLFF. The CDR3 DNA follows: TGTGCCAGCAGCTTCGTTGATGAAAAACTGTTTTTT.

The chain carries TRBV28 and TRBJ2-7, with TRBD1 identical over 8 bases. CDR3 length equals 16 residues. Germline V gene lookup returns CDR1 MDHEN and CDR2 SYDVKM. V trimming: 8 bases; J trimming: 2 bases; junction bases outside the gene matches: 14. DNA for the CDR3: TGTGCCAGCTCCTGGGGGGCGGGACAGGCGCCCTACGAGCAGTACTTC. This gives the protein CASSWGAGQAPYEQYF. The full variable domain, in which reference TRBV28 and TRBJ2-7 provide the parts outside the CDR3, is DVKVTQSSRYLVKRTGEKVFLECVQDMDHENMFWYRQDPGLGLRLIYFSYDVKMKEKGDIPEGYSVSREKKERFSLILESASTNQTSMYLCASSWGAGQAPYEQYFGPGTRLTVT.

V is TRBV5-1 and J is TRBJ1-1; weak D call: TRBD1 (5 bases). Looked up from germline, CDR1 is SGHRS and CDR2 is YFSETQ. This CDR3 has 15 amino acids. The V end was cut by 6 bases, the J end by 5 bases, with 20 bases between. The CDR3: CASMLAGPMQTEAFF. The CDR3 region has the DNA TGCGCCAGCATGTTGGCGGGGCCGATGCAAACTGAAGCTTTCTTT. Looking up the rest from reference TRBV5-1 and TRBJ1-1 gives the full variable domain: KAGVTQTPRYLIKTRGQQVTLSCSPISGHRSVSWYQQTPGQGLQFLFEYFSETQRNKGNFPGRFSGRQFSNSRSEMNVSTLELGDSALYLCASMLAGPMQTEAFFGQGTRLTVV.

The J gene is TRBJ1-2, the V gene TRBV7-2; D remains ambiguous. This CDR3 contains 10 residues. Trimming took 5 bases from V and 7 from J, leaving 5 bases between them. The germline gives CDR1 SGHTA, CDR2 FQGNSA. DNA of the CDR3: TGTGCCAGCAGCCGGGTTGGCTACACCTTC. Translation gives CASSRVGYTF.

The rearrangement links TRBV30 to TRBJ1-1, with D tentatively TRBD1 (6 bases). The CDR3 contains 13 residues. V was cut by 5 bases and J by 2 bases, with 12 bases left in between. The germline V gene has CDR1 GTSNPN and CDR2 SVGIG (reference sequence). CDR3 loop: CAWEGDHNTEAFF. The CDR3 nucleotides are TGTGCCTGGGAGGGGGACCATAACACTGAAGCTTTCTTT. The entire variable domain, with the rest obtained from reference TRBV30 and TRBJ1-1, is as follows: SQTIHQWPATLVQPVGSPLSLECTVEGTSNPNLYWYRQAAGRGLQLLFYSVGIGQISSEVPQNLSASRPQDRQFILSSKKLLLSDSGFYLCAWEGDHNTEAFFGQGTRLTVV.

The chain carries TRBV29-1 and TRBJ2-3; 12 bases are shared with TRBD2. Germline V CDR1 and CDR2: SQVTM, ANQGSEA. V trimming: 3 bases; J trimming: 3 bases; junction bases outside the gene matches: 4. This CDR3 spans 15 amino acids. The CDR3 DNA reads as TGCAGCGTTGAGTTGACTAGCGGGAGTACAGATACGCAGTATTTT. It encodes CSVELTSGSTDTQYF.

The genes are TRBV6-5 and TRBJ2-7; D ambiguous. Looked up from germline, CDR1 is MNHEY and CDR2 is SVGAGI. This CDR3 spans 13 amino acids. Trimming removed 7 bases from V and 2 bases from J, with 12 bases in between. DNA of the CDR3: TGTGCCAGCAAAGTAGCTCCGACCTACGAGCAGTACTTC. This gives the protein CASKVAPTYEQYF.

This rearrangement joins TRBV4-3 to TRBJ2-3, with D possibly being TRBD1 (6 bases). V was trimmed by 0 bases and J by 3 bases, leaving 16 bases between them. Germline CDR1 LGHNA, CDR2 YSLEER. The CDR3 contains 17 residues. The CDR3 region has the DNA TGCGCCAGCAGCCAAGATTTAGGGCAGGGGTCGACAGATACGCAGTATTTT. This translates into CASSQDLGQGSTDTQYF.

This chain links TRBV5-4 with TRBJ2-2; 10 nucleotides agree with TRBD2. The CDR3 contains 15 residues. Germline-derived CDR1 and CDR2 are SGHNT and YYREEE (reference sequence). The trim removed 3 bases at V and 6 bases at J, leaving 5 bases unmatched. The CDR3 here is CASSSLAGRPGELFF. As DNA, the CDR3 is TGTGCCAGCAGCTCACTAGCGGGAAGGCCCGGGGAGCTGTTTTTT.

The chain carries TRBV30 and TRBJ2-1; maybe TRBD1 (6 bases). Germline-derived CDR1 and CDR2 are GTSNPN and SVGIG (reference sequence). With 0 bases removed from V and 12 bases from J, the gap between germline ends came to 15 bases. This CDR3 comprises 13 residues. CDR3 nucleotides: TGTGCCTGGAGTGTACAGGGAAAAGGTGGGCAGTTCTTC. Its translation is CAWSVQGKGGQFF.